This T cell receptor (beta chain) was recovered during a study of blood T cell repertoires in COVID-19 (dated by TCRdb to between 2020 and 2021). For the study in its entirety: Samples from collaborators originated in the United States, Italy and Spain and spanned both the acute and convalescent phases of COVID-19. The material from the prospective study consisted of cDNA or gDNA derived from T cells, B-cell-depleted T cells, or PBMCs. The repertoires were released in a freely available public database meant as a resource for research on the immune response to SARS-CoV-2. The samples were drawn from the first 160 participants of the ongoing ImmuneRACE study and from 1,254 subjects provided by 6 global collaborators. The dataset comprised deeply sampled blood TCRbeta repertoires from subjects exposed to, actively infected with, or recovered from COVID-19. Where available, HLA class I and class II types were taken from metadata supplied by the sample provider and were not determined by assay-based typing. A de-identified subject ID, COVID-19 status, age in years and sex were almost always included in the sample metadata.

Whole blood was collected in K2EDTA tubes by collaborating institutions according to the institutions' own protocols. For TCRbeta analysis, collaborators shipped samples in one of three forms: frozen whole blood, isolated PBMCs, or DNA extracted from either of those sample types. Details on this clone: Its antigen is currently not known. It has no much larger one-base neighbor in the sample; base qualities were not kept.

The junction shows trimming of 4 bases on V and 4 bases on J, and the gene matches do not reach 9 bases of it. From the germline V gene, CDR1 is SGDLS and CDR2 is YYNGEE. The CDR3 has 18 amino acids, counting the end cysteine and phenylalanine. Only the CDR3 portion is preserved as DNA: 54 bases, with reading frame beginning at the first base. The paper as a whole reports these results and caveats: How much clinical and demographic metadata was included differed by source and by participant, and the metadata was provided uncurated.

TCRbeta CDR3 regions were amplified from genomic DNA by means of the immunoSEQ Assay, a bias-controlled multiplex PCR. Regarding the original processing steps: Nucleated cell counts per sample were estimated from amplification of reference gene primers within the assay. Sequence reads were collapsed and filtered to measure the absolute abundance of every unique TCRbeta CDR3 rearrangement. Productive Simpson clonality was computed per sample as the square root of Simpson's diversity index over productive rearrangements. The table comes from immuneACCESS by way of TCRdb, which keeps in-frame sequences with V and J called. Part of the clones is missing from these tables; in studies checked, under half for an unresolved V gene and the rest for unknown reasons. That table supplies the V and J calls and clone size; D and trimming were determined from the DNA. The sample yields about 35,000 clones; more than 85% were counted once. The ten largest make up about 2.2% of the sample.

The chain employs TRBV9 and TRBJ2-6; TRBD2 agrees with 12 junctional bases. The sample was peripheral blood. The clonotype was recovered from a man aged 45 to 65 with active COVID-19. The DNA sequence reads TGTGCCAGCAGCTCTCCCGGACTAGCGGGACCAGGGGCCAACGTCCTGACTTTC. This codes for CASSSPGLAGPGANVLTF.